This T cell receptor (beta chain) was observed in a study of Graves' ophthalmopathy and Graves' hyperthyroidism (dated by TCRdb to 2016 to 2019). General notes on the study: A patient counted as having stable hyperthyroidism if there was no progression to ophthalmopathy within 18 months of follow-up. To tell Graves' ophthalmopathy apart from Graves' hyperthyroidism, and to predict which patients would progress to ophthalmopathy, the study relied on TCR beta repertoire signatures. In total, 135 blood samples were TCR-sequenced: 40 to 45 ophthalmopathy, some 75 hyperthyroidism and some 17 hyperthyroidism-to-ophthalmopathy patients. To explore V-J signatures distinguishing ophthalmopathy from hyperthyroidism, a discovery set of approximately 100 patients (roughly 45 ophthalmopathy, roughly 60 stable hyperthyroidism) was enrolled. An independent validation cohort was composed of roughly 19 hyperthyroidism patients and 15 to 17 patients who later progressed from hyperthyroidism to ophthalmopathy. In a handful of hyperthyroidism patients, the T-cell repertoire of thyroid tissue was compared with the T-cell repertoire of blood. Following sampling, methimazole starting at 30 mg daily was administered to hyperthyroidism patients, and high-dose intravenous methylprednisolone was administered to ophthalmopathy patients.

This clonotype was counted between two and nine times. Its specific antigen is unknown. No base-level quality is on record; no much larger clone is a single base apart. The study at large found these results: Ophthalmopathy was separated from stable hyperthyroidism by the 13-signature model with 87.88% sensitivity and 81% to 84% specificity in cross-validation and with 80%/75% in the test set. No statistical method was used to set the sample size in advance, and the investigators knew which group each participant was assigned to. In validation, the model predicted ophthalmopathy progression with about 64% sensitivity and less than 80% specificity; 12 predicted patients were CT-confirmed with GO in a median of 6.5 months. Most expanded thyroid clonotypes with a frequency above 0.001 also appeared in blood, which suggests that blood repertoires may reflect the immune response in the thyroid.

The CDR3 runs 15 residues from the cysteine to the phenylalanine. Just the 45-base CDR3 DNA is kept, in frame starting at base 1. Based on the germline V gene (reference sequence), the CDR1 and CDR2 sequences are DFQATT and SNEGSKA. V ends up 6 bases short and J 3 bases short, with an unmatched junction base count of 10. Patients with hyperthyroidism were aged 18 to 65 years, had been newly diagnosed, and had a disease duration of less than 2 months. Anyone with other autoimmune diseases, uncontrolled infections, pregnancy or lactation was excluded from the study. Diagnosis was based on clinical symptoms, serum thyroxine, TRAb, thyroid ultrasound and orbital computed tomography. Trizol reagent was used to extract the total RNA, and its quality was then checked on an Agilent 2100 Bioanalyzer. For repertoire sequencing, the TCR beta CDR3 regions were amplified from RNA transcripts. The first round of RT-PCR was done with HTBI primers and the Qiagen OneStep RT-PCR kit, and was followed by a second round of multiplex PCR, then size selection and purification. Sequencing of the libraries was carried out on an Illumina HiSeq2000 in paired-end mode with 100 bp reads. On the authors' methods: SOAPnuke was used to process the reads, removing any read that contained adapters or uncalled bases, had a mean Phred below 15, or lacked an exact match to the constant primer or identifier. High-quality paired reads were merged with COPE v1.2.5. Unique nucleotide sequences were defined as clonotypes and aligned to IMGT TRB V, D and J references using MiTCR v1.1. Only V-J combinations with frequency above 0.0001 were analysed, covering approximately 99% of repertoires. For each V-J combination, a TCR clonal expansion and chaos score was defined as the ratio of F50 clonal expansion to chaos observed in the TCRdist matrix. Features were reduced by Welch's t-statistics and random forest to over 10 V-J combinations, which fed a naive Bayes classifier. The Morisita-Horn index was used to measure how similar the thyroid and blood repertoires were. TCRdb trimmed public reads at Q25 via fastp, called clones via MiXCR and kept in-frame beta chains. Rows are unified per CDR3 protein, each entry keeping the most common DNA and genes. The V and J calls shown here were made by TCRdb, not taken from the authors' results. The table for this sample lists about 1.1 million distinct CDR3 sequences; about 38% of them were counted only once. Roughly 10% of the sample belongs to the ten largest clones.

The clonotype comes from an adult man with Graves' hyperthyroidism. The rearrangement joined TRBV20-1 to TRBJ2-7, with TRBD1 matching 11 junction bases. The sample consisted of peripheral blood or thyroid tissue (not recorded which). The nucleotide sequence is TGCAGTGCCCGACCCCGAGGGACAGGGGGCTACGAGCAGTACTTC. Its translation reads: CSARPRGTGGYEQYF.